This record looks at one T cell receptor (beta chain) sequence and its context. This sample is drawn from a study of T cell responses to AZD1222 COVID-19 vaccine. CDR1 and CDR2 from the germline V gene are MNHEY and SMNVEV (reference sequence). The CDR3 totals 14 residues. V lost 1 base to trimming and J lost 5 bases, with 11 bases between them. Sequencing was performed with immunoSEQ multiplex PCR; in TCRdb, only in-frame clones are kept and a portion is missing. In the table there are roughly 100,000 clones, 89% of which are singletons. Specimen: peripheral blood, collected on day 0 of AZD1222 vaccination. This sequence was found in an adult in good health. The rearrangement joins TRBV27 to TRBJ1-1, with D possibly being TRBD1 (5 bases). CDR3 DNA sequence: TGTGCCAGCAGTTTATTGGGGGTAGGTACTGAAGCTTTCTTT. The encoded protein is CASSLLGVGTEAFF.